One and the same sample provided the 24 T cell receptor beta chains below, sequenced in a study of T cell responses to AZD1222 COVID-19 vaccine. Measured with immunoSEQ multiplex PCR; TCRdb has only the in-frame clones, and not every one. The sample consists of 150,000 to 250,000 clones, approximately 89% of them appearing once. The input for sequencing was peripheral blood, taken 28 days after the second AZD1222 dose. The receptors here all came from an adult who received the AZD1222 COVID-19 vaccine.

The chain uses TRBV10-1 and TRBJ2-1; 10 positions agree with TRBD2. Germline values: CDR1 WNHNN, CDR2 SYGVQD (reference sequence). The J segment lost 6 bases and the V segment lost 3 bases, leaving 5 bases of the junction unmatched. The CDR3 is 15 residues long. CDR3 protein: CASSDWASGGNEQFF. For the CDR3, the DNA is TGCGCCAGCAGTGATTGGGCTAGCGGGGGCAATGAGCAGTTCTTC.

This sequence joins TRBV10-1 and TRBJ2-1; TRBD2 agrees at 10 bases. Germline V gives CDR1 WNHNN, CDR2 SYGVQD (reference sequence). This CDR3 spans 14 amino acids. The trim removed 6 bases at V and 3 bases at J, leaving 2 bases unmatched. DNA of the CDR3: TGCGCCAGCAGCCTAGCGGGAGACTACAATGAGCAGTTCTTC. Protein sequence: CASSLAGDYNEQFF.

This clone was picked up a small number of times. The chain employs TRBV7-9 and TRBJ1-1; 7 bases are a match to TRBD1. Trimming took 10 bases from V and 8 from J; bases not matched to a gene: 16. Per the germline V gene, CDR1 is SEHNR and CDR2 is FQNEAQ (reference sequence). The CDR3 is made up of 14 amino acids. The CDR3 reads CATRGNRGETEAFF. CDR3 nucleotide sequence: TGTGCCACGAGAGGTAACAGGGGCGAAACCGAAGCTTTCTTT.

The V and J genes are TRBV6-5 and TRBJ2-3; TRBD2 matches at 7 bases. V shed 10 bases and J 2 bases; nucleotides not matched to a gene: 12. Looked up from germline, CDR1 is MNHEY and CDR2 is SVGAGI. The CDR3 is 15 residues long. The chain's CDR3 is CATKREAGITDTQYF. CDR3 in DNA: TGTGCCACCAAGAGGGAAGCGGGAATCACAGATACGCAGTATTTT.

The rearrangement uses TRBV5-1 and TRBJ2-7, with 8 bases fitting TRBD2. With 4 bases clipped from V and 1 base from J, the junction kept 4 bases outside the gene matches. Germline V lookup: CDR1 SGHRS, CDR2 YFSETQ. The CDR3 length is 14 residues. Written as DNA, the CDR3 is TGCGCCAGCAGCATTAGCGGGAATTCCTACGAGCAGTACTTC. Its protein product is CASSISGNSYEQYF. The full variable domain, rest sourced from reference TRBV5-1 and TRBJ2-7, is KAGVTQTPRYLIKTRGQQVTLSCSPISGHRSVSWYQQTPGQGLQFLFEYFSETQRNKGNFPGRFSGRQFSNSRSEMNVSTLELGDSALYLCASSISGNSYEQYFGPGTRLTVT.

This clone turned up a few times. The chain carries TRBV11-3 and TRBJ2-7; 7 positions match TRBD2. Germline trimming cut 5 bases from V and 2 bases from J; bases unmatched to any gene: 6. This CDR3 contains 14 residues. Germline CDR1 reads SGHNT; CDR2 reads YENEEA. CDR3 region: CASSVGGKPYEQYF. The CDR3 nucleotides are TGTGCCAGCAGCGTGGGGGGGAAACCCTACGAGCAGTACTTC.

The chain joins TRBV5-1 to TRBJ1-1; weak D call: TRBD1 (5 bases). This CDR3 is 15 amino acids long. The germline V gene encodes CDR1 SGHRS and CDR2 YFSETQ. V lost 4 bases, J lost 4 bases, and 17 bases lay in between. The CDR3 loop is CASSAGWGKGTEAFF. The DNA for the CDR3 is TGCGCCAGCAGCGCGGGGTGGGGGAAAGGCACTGAAGCTTTCTTT.

This clone showed up just a few times. The genes are TRBV11-3 and TRBJ2-7; D may be TRBD2 (5 bases). CDR1 and CDR2 from the germline V gene are SGHNT and YENEEA. Trimming removed 1 base from V and 7 bases from J, with 14 bases in between. The CDR3 is 14 residues long. The CDR3 DNA sequence: TGTGCCAGCAGCTTAGGTTCCCCTACGGGGGAGCAGTACTTC. This codes for CASSLGSPTGEQYF.

The chain has TRBV7-2 and TRBJ2-3; D call uncertain. The V and J ends lost 5 bases and 4 bases respectively, with 13 bases between them. From germline, CDR1 is SGHTA and CDR2 FQGNSA. This CDR3 is 14 amino acids long. In DNA, the CDR3 is TGTGCCAGCAGCAAACTGAGGTTCCCAGATACGCAGTATTTT. This codes for CASSKLRFPDTQYF.

The chain links TRBV7-6 to TRBJ2-6; a weak D match, TRBD1 (5 bases). CDR3 length: 16 residues. From germline, CDR1 is SGHVS and CDR2 FNYEAQ. The germline V and J ends were trimmed by 5 bases and 0 bases, with 11 bases remaining between them. The DNA of the CDR3 is TGTGCCAGCAGCGTAATGACAGTCTCTGGGGCCAACGTCCTGACTTTC. Protein product: CASSVMTVSGANVLTF.

The rearrangement uses TRBV27 and TRBJ1-5; D gene unclear. The CDR3 consists of 15 residues. Germline V gene lookup returns CDR1 MNHEY and CDR2 SMNVEV (reference sequence). Trimming stripped 2 bases from V and 0 bases from J, with 8 bases between. In DNA form, the CDR3 reads TGTGCCAGCAGTTTAGGTCGTAATAGCAATCAGCCCCAGCATTTT. It translates to CASSLGRNSNQPQHF.

The chain joins TRBV19 to TRBJ1-5; D perhaps matches TRBD1 (6 bases). Germline CDR1 LNHDA, CDR2 SQIVND (reference sequence). V was shortened by 3 bases and J by 9 bases, with 6 bases between the two germline ends. The length of the CDR3 is 11 residues. The CDR3 here is CASSMTGPQHF. The CDR3 DNA sequence: TGTGCCAGTAGTATGACAGGGCCCCAGCATTTT.

The rearrangement uses TRBV2 and TRBJ1-3; possibly TRBD1 for D (5 bases). Germline V gene lookup returns CDR1 SNHLY and CDR2 FYNNEI. V was cut by 5 bases and J by 1 base, with 9 bases left in between. This CDR3 has 14 amino acids. The CDR3 DNA reads as TGTGCCAGCAGTCGCCGGGGGTCTGGAAACACCATATATTTT. This encodes CASSRRGSGNTIYF.

The rearrangement uses TRBV19 and TRBJ2-7; D is uncertain. This CDR3 is 10 amino acids long. CDR1 and CDR2 from the germline V gene are LNHDA and SQIVND (reference sequence). V was pared by 8 bases and J by 1 base, with 3 bases between. The CDR3 DNA is TGTGCCAGTGGGTCCTACGAGCAGTACTTC. Translated, it gives CASGSYEQYF.

The J gene is TRBJ2-1, the V gene TRBV28, with D possibly matching TRBD1 (6 bases). V was pared by 6 bases and J by 3 bases, with 18 bases between. Germline CDR1 reads MDHEN; CDR2 reads SYDVKM. The CDR3 has 16 amino acids. The CDR3 DNA follows: TGTGCCAGCAGCCTAACAGGGCACGGTCTCTACAATGAGCAGTTCTTC. It is translated as CASSLTGHGLYNEQFF.

The rearrangement joins TRBV30 to TRBJ2-2; the D call may be TRBD1 or TRBD2 (5 bases each). This CDR3 has 14 amino acids. Trimming removed 1 base at V and 1 base at J, with 7 bases between. The V gene's germline CDR1 is GTSNPN and CDR2 SVGIG (reference sequence). The CDR3 DNA is TGTGCCTGGAGTGCGGGGCAGAACACCGGGGAGCTGTTTTTT. Amino acid sequence: CAWSAGQNTGELFF.

This chain connects TRBV9 to TRBJ1-6; D possibly corresponds to TRBD1 (6 bases). The V gene lost 6 bases and the J gene lost 6 bases, with 10 bases spanning the gap. Germline CDR1 SGDLS, CDR2 YYNGEE. The CDR3 consists of 13 residues. The chain's CDR3 is CASIRGRNSPLHF. CDR3 bases: TGTGCCAGCATCAGGGGTCGTAATTCACCCCTCCACTTT.

J is TRBJ2-2 and V is TRBV15; D is ambiguous. V dropped 3 bases and J dropped 6 bases, with 5 bases sitting between them. The CDR3 has 12 amino acids. Germline V lookup: CDR1 LNHNV, CDR2 YYDKDF (reference sequence). CDR3 sequence: CATSRAAGELFF. In DNA, the CDR3 is TGTGCCACCAGCAGGGCTGCCGGGGAGCTGTTTTTT.

The chain carries TRBV6-2 or TRBV6-3 and TRBJ1-2; D remains unclear. With 5 bases removed from V and 4 bases from J, the gap between germline ends came to 11 bases. CDR3 length: 13 residues. The germline gives CDR1 MNHEY, CDR2 SVGEGT. The CDR3 DNA reads as TGTGCCAGCAGTGACGGACGGGGCTATGGCTACACCTTC. Translated: CASSDGRGYGYTF.

The rearrangement joins TRBV5-1 to TRBJ1-1; 12 bases match TRBD1. The germline V gene has CDR1 SGHRS and CDR2 YFSETQ. CDR3 length equals 17 residues. Trimming took 1 base from V and 5 from J; bases not matched to a gene: 9. The CDR3 DNA sequence: TGCGCCAGCAGCTTGATGGGACAGGGGGCCCCTATGACTGAAGCTTTCTTT. This translates into CASSLMGQGAPMTEAFF.

The chain is built from TRBV2 and TRBJ1-2, with unresolved D. Germline V lookup: CDR1 SNHLY, CDR2 FYNNEI. V lost 2 bases and J 8 bases, leaving 6 bases between the germline ends. The CDR3 has 11 amino acids. The CDR3 protein is CASSEKDGYTF. CDR3 DNA: TGTGCCAGCAGTGAAAAAGACGGCTACACCTTC.

The V call is TRBV19, the J call TRBJ1-1; no reliable D call. This CDR3 has 13 residues. Germline V gene sequence: CDR1 LNHDA, CDR2 SQIVND (reference sequence). Trimming cost V 3 bases and J 0 bases, with 5 bases left between them. The CDR3 coding sequence is TGTGCCAGTAGTATTTCGGTGAACACTGAAGCTTTCTTT. Amino acids: CASSISVNTEAFF.

The J gene is TRBJ1-2, the V gene TRBV27; tentatively, D is TRBD1 (6 bases). V lost 5 bases, J lost 4 bases, and 17 bases lay in between. This CDR3 region has 15 residues. CDR1 and CDR2 from the germline V gene are MNHEY and SMNVEV (reference sequence). DNA of the CDR3: TGTGCCAGCAGTCCTAGGGGGTACGATGGCTATGGCTACACCTTC. Encoded protein: CASSPRGYDGYGYTF.

A remark on this clone: The identical CDR3 is also encoded by other nucleotide sequences in the sample. This chain joins TRBV7-9 and TRBJ1-5; no clear D gene. From germline, CDR1 is SEHNR and CDR2 FQNEAQ (reference sequence). The germline V and J ends were trimmed by 2 bases and 5 bases, with 7 bases remaining between them. The CDR3 contains 13 residues. The CDR3 sequence is CASSLFGDQPQHF. The CDR3 DNA follows: TGTGCCAGCAGCTTATTTGGAGATCAGCCCCAGCATTTT.